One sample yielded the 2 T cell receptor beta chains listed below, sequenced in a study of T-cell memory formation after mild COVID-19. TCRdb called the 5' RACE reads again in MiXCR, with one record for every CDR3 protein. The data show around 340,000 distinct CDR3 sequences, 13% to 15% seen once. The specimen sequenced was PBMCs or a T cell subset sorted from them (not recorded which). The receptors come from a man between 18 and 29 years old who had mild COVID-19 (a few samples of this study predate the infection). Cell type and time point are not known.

The CDR3 loop reads CATSEHDIGTDTQYF. The CDR3 DNA reads TGTGCCACCAGTGAGCACGACATAGGCACAGATACGCAGTATTTT. The chain recombines TRBV24-1 with TRBJ2-3; D gene ambiguous. Germline V gene lookup returns CDR1 KGHDR and CDR2 SFDVKD. With 4 bases removed from V and 1 base from J, the gap between germline ends came to 11 bases. The CDR3 sequence is 15 residues long.

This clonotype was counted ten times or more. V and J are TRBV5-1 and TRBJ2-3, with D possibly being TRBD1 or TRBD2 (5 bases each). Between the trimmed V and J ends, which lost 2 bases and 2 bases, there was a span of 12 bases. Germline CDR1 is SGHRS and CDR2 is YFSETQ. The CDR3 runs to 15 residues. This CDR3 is CASSFSPGTTDTQYF. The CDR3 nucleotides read TGCGCCAGCAGCTTCAGTCCAGGGACCACAGATACGCAGTATTTT.